The rows below give T cell receptor beta chains drawn from one sample of a study of T cells after yellow fever vaccination. TCRdb recomputed calls from the 5' RACE reads with MiXCR, one row per CDR3 protein. The repertoire holds roughly 330,000 distinct CDR3 sequences, roughly 4% seen once, with roughly 24% in the top ten. Sequencing was performed on PBMCs, taken 5 days after the yellow fever booster vaccination. The receptors come from a young man who received the YFV17D yellow fever vaccine. Each CDR3 is given with its conserved first and last residue. The order of the fields is clone size, CDR3 length, V gene, CDR3 protein. Only some rows state a clone size, as once, few, many or a class for expanded clones.

few 18 TRBV24-1 CATSDPGLAGGSTDTQYF
- 15 TRBV7-3 CASSPRQGAGDEQFF
- 16 TRBV4-1 CASSQDLPSGGAAQYF
many 14 TRBV12-3/TRBV12-4 CASSIRDRDQPQHF
many 15 TRBV5-1 CASSFPGEMNTEAFF
few 14 TRBV14 CASSQDRNFHEQFF
many 16 TRBV7-3 CASSSGLAGNTGELFF
- 14 TRBV12-3/TRBV12-4 CASSHRQGSYGYTF
- 17 TRBV5-1 CASSPGTSGGSSYEQYF
many 15 TRBV7-2 CASSLAGQGAGGYTF
- 12 TRBV20-1 CSARRSMEKLFF
- 14 TRBV5-1 CASSLEANHEKLFF
many 13 TRBV4-1 CASSQPSTDTQYF
few 17 TRBV7-2 CASKWSGGQLNTGELFF
many 13 TRBV5-1 CASSHGLTDTQYF
once 16 TRBV20-1 CSARDIRGLNTDTQYF
- 13 TRBV19 CASTQRGTGELFF
few 14 TRBV20-1 CSARTTGGVYGYTF
- 15 TRBV7-2 CASSYNRQTNSPLHF
few 15 TRBV3-2 CASSQETSSNQPQHF
- 16 TRBV5-1 CASSKDGPKEGNTIYF
few 17 TRBV7-9 CASSLAKRDRGFTEAFF
many 13 TRBV7-2 CASSRQMNTEAFF
many 15 TRBV7-9 CASSPRDPLNTEAFF
few 15 TRBV20-1 CSARAAGLYNSPLHF
few 14 TRBV27 CASSRDRVVNEQFF
- 14 TRBV20-1 CSARTRLGNQPQHF
- 16 TRBV9 CASSVTPKGRNEKLFF
- 14 TRBV6-2/TRBV6-3 CASRDTGPSGELFF
- 13 TRBV9 CASSVAFLSEAFF
- 16 TRBV7-2 CASSLYGGGYTDTQYF
many 15 TRBV5-1 CASSLMAQGTYEQFF
many 13 TRBV5-1 CASSLPAGTEAFF
few 12 TRBV14 CASSQGTPEAFF
many 14 TRBV12-3/TRBV12-4 CASSRLAGGQPQHF
few 15 TRBV13 CASSPAGTSTDTQYF
few 15 TRBV2 CASSGRTSGAYEQFF
- 18 TRBV7-2 CASSLGGTSGYSTDTQYF
- 13 TRBV6-2/TRBV6-3 CASSYRGSRPAFF
many 15 TRBV6-6 CASSYRTGGSIRLFF
few 17 TRBV7-2 CASSSARQGMSYNEQFF
few 14 TRBV6-6 CASSQTGGRQPQHF
- 16 TRBV7-2 CASSPDRGRGTGELFF
few 19 TRBV7-9 CASSSYPGGGKFSYNEQFF
- 13 TRBV20-1 CSATRDRATEAFF